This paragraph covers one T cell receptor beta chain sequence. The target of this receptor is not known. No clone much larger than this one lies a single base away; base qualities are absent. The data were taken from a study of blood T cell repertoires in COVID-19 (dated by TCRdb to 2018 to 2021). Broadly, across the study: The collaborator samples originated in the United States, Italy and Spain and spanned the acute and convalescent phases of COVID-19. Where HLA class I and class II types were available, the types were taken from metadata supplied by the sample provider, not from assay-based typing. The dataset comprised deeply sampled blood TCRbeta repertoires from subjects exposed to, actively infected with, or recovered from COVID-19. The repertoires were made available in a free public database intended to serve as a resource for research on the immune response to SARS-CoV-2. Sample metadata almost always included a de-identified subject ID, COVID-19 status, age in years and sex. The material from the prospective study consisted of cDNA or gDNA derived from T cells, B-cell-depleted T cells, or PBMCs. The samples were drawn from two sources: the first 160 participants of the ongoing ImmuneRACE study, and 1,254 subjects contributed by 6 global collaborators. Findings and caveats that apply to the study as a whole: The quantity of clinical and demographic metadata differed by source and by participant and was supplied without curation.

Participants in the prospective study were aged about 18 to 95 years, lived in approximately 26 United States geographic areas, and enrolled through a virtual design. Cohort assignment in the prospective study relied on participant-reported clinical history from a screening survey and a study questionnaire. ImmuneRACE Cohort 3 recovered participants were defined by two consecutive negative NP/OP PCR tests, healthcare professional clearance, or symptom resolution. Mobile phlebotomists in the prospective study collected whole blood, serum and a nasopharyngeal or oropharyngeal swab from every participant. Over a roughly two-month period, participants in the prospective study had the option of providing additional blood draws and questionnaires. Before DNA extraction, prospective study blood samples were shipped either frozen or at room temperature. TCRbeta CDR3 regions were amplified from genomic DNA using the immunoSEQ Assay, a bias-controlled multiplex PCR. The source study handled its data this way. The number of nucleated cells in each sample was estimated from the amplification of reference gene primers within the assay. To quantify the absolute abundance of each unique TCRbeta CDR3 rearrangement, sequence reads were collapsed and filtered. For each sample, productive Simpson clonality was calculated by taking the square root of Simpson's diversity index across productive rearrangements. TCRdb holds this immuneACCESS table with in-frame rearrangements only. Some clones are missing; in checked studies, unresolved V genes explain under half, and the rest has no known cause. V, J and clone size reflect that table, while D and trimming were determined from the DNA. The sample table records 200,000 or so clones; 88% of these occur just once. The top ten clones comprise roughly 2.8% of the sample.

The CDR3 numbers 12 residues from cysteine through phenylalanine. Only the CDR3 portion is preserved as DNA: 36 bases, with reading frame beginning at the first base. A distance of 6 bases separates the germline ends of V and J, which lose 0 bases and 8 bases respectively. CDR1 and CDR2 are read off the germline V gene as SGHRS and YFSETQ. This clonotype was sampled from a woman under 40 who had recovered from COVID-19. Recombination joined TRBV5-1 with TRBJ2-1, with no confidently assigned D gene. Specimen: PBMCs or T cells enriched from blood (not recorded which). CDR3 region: CASSLVQDEQFF. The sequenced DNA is TGCGCCAGCAGCTTGGTTCAGGATGAGCAGTTCTTC.